This TCR beta chain is drawn from a study of response to subunit inactivated influenza vaccine. Study results and limitations: After each seasonal influenza vaccination, few new T cells are recruited, the authors suggested.

Germline loops: CDR1 SGHRS, CDR2 YFSETQ. This CDR3 contains 17 residues. V shed 1 base and J 4 bases; nucleotides not matched to a gene: 12. TCRdb reprocessed the RT-PCR reads with MiXCR, giving one entry per CDR3 protein. Among more than 450,000 distinct CDR3 sequences listed, about 7.6% were seen once. At least ten counts were recorded for this clonotype. Its antigen is as yet unknown. Sequencing was performed on PBMCs from blood, taken roughly 24 months after vaccination. The V and J genes are TRBV5-1 and TRBJ1-1; TRBD1 matches 8 bases. This TCR was sampled from a man in his fifties or sixties who received an inactivated influenza vaccine. The CDR3 DNA follows: TGCGCCAGCAGCTTGTATGACAGGGGTGGAGGGAGCACTGAAGCTTTCTTT. This gives the protein CASSLYDRGGGSTEAFF.